This record looks at one TCR beta chain sequence and its context. The antigen is undetermined. These data belong to a study of chemoradiotherapy in HPV16-positive cancers. In the study overall: Candidate HPV-specific clones and shared TCR motifs came from a couple of HPV16-positive patients. Findings of the study overall: In HPV16-positive patients, HPV-responsive T-cell expansion tracked better recurrence-free survival.

Repertoires were sampled repeatedly during chemoradiotherapy. The CDR3 sequence is 15 residues long. The germline CDR1 and CDR2 sequences are SGHTA and FQGNSA. Trimming removed 2 bases from V and 0 bases from J, with 11 bases in between. Clones were sequenced by immunoSEQ multiplex PCR, and TCRdb holds only the in-frame ones, with some missing. The sample consists of fewer than 25,000 clones, around 75% of them appearing once. The chain combines TRBV7-2 with TRBJ2-7; D is undetermined. This sequence originates from a human donor with HPV-associated anogenital cancer. This material was collected from a patient who underwent chemoradiotherapy. The CDR3 sequence is CASSLNPQASYEQYF. CDR3 bases: TGTGCCAGCAGCTTAAACCCCCAGGCCTCCTACGAGCAGTACTTC.